This T cell receptor (beta chain) was captured in a study of CD8+ T cells in alopecia areata. CDR3 length: 16 amino acids. CDR1 and CDR2 (germline): SEHNR, FQNEAQ (reference sequence). Losses at the gene ends were 9 bases for V and 0 bases for J; bases not matched to a gene: 11. Sample treatment: oral pan-JAK inhibitor, 5-10 mg twice daily. Sequencing templates came from extracted RNA that was reverse transcribed into cDNA. The data were produced by immunoSEQ multiplex PCR, yet TCRdb's version contains in-frame clones alone and is incomplete. The table includes some 220,000 clones, under 60% detected once.

The rearrangement uses TRBV7-9 and TRBJ2-3; 8 bases align to TRBD2. Here the sequenced sample was CD4+ T cells sorted from blood, taken at week 4, from a patient treated with tofacitinib. The TCR originated in a human donor with alopecia areata. The CDR3 spells CASTTIGTRSTDTQYF. The DNA for the CDR3 is TGTGCCAGTACGACAATTGGGACTAGAAGCACAGATACGCAGTATTTT.